A single sample gave rise to the 24 T cell receptor beta chains below, sequenced in a study of blood T cell repertoires in COVID-19. This table comes from immunoSEQ multiplex PCR, and its TCRdb copy is limited to in-frame clones, with some not included. The data show 110,000 to 150,000 clones, approximately 80% seen once. The sequenced material came from peripheral blood. These receptors all come from a human donor in a cohort sampled during active COVID-19.

This clone has only a few counts. The rearrangement links TRBV11-2 to TRBJ2-7; perhaps TRBD2 as D (6 bases). This CDR3 contains 16 residues. Deletions cut 3 bases from V and 1 base from J, with 16 bases between. CDR1 is SGHAT and CDR2 is FQNNGV in the germline V gene. CDR3 loop: CASSFLRGRTSYEQYF. In nucleotides, the CDR3 is TGTGCCAGCAGCTTTTTGCGGGGCAGGACGTCCTACGAGCAGTACTTC.

This clone was seen only once. The rearrangement joins TRBV3-1 (or the pseudogene TRBV3-2) to TRBJ2-3, with 10 nucleotides matching TRBD2. The CDR3 spans 17 residues. Germline assignment: CDR1 LGHDT and CDR2 YNNKEL (reference sequence). Trimming at V came to 0 bases and at J to 2 bases, leaving 5 bases not matched to a gene. CDR3: CASSQDQLAGFTDTQYF. Here the CDR3 DNA reads TGTGCCAGCAGCCAAGATCAACTAGCGGGGTTCACAGATACGCAGTATTTT.

V and J are TRBV11-2 and TRBJ2-7; D is possibly TRBD2 (6 bases). This CDR3 comprises 14 residues. Germline-derived CDR1 and CDR2 are SGHAT and FQNNGV. V was shortened by 1 base and J by 4 bases, with 11 bases between the two germline ends. As DNA, the CDR3 is TGTGCCAGCAGCTTAGCCGGGGGTCCGTACGAGCAGTACTTC. This sequence encodes CASSLAGGPYEQYF.

The table lists this clone with a count of one. V is TRBV29-1 and J is TRBJ2-1; TRBD1 is a possible D gene (5 bases). CDR3 length equals 16 residues. V lost 0 bases and J lost 1, with 13 bases in between. Germline V gene data show CDR1 as SQVTM and CDR2 as ANQGSEA. The CDR3 spells CSVEEPGRGSYNEQFF. CDR3 DNA: TGCAGCGTTGAAGAGCCGGGTAGGGGTTCCTACAATGAGCAGTTCTTC.

The V gene is TRBV11-3, the J gene TRBJ2-3; the match to TRBD1 covers 10 bases. V was clipped by 5 bases and J by 8 bases; unmatched bases: 10. The CDR3 spans 15 residues. Germline lookup yields CDR1 SGHNT and CDR2 YENEEA. DNA for the CDR3: TGTGCCAGCAGCAGAGCGACAGGGGGCCTGGTTACGCAGTATTTT. Its protein is CASSRATGGLVTQYF. Based on the CDR3 plus reference TRBV11-3 and TRBJ2-3, the full variable domain is EAGVVQSPRYKIIEKKQPVAFWCNPISGHNTLYWYLQNLGQGPELLIRYENEEAVDDSQLPKDRFSAERLKGVDSTLKIQPAELGDSAVYLCASSRATGGLVTQYFGPGTRLTVL.

V gene TRBV6-5 combines with J gene TRBJ2-1, with 12 bases aligning to TRBD2. Germline CDR1 is MNHEY and CDR2 is SVGAGI. The CDR3 has 16 residues. V dropped 4 bases and J dropped 2; count of bases not matched to a gene: 3. CDR3 sequence (DNA): TGTGCCAGCAGTTCGACTAGCGGGGGAACCTACAATGAGCAGTTCTTC. Translated: CASSSTSGGTYNEQFF.

In DNA, the CDR3 is TGTGCCAGCAGTCCACTAGCGGGGGGACAAGAGACCCAGTACTTC. It is translated as CASSPLAGGQETQYF. The chain joins TRBV5-6 to TRBJ2-5, with 12 bases identical to TRBD2. Germline trimming cut 5 bases from V and 2 bases from J; bases unmatched to any gene: 4. The CDR3 runs to 15 residues. Germline loops: CDR1 SGHDT, CDR2 YYEEEE.

This chain joins TRBV10-3 and TRBJ2-7; D might be TRBD1 (6 bases). This CDR3 is built from 12 residues. V lost 6 bases and J 12 bases, leaving 18 bases between the germline ends. Germline V gene lookup returns CDR1 ENHRY and CDR2 SYGVKD. The CDR3, as DNA: TGTGCCATCAGCGGGATCACAGGGTTCTCGTACTTC. It yields the protein CAISGITGFSYF.

The rearrangement uses TRBV7-3 and TRBJ1-3; D might be TRBD1 (5 bases). The CDR3 extends over 16 amino acids. V lost 0 bases, J lost 8 bases, and 17 bases lay in between. Germline-derived CDR1 and CDR2 are SGHTA and FQGTGA. The CDR3 sequence is CASSLTPAGRIDTIYF. The CDR3 bases are TGTGCCAGCAGCTTAACCCCAGCAGGGAGGATTGACACCATATATTTT.

The gene calls are TRBV28 and TRBJ2-6; 8 nucleotides line up with TRBD1. Germline V gene sequence: CDR1 MDHEN, CDR2 SYDVKM. The CDR3 is 15 amino acids. The junction had 8 bases not matched to a gene; V was cut back by 6 bases and J by 7 bases. The DNA for the CDR3 is TGTGCCAGCAGCCAAGCAGGGGGCAGTGCCAACGTCCTGACTTTC. As protein: CASSQAGGSANVLTF. Full variable domain (rest looked up from reference TRBV28 and TRBJ2-6): DVKVTQSSRYLVKRTGEKVFLECVQDMDHENMFWYRQDPGLGLRLIYFSYDVKMKEKGDIPEGYSVSREKKERFSLILESASTNQTSMYLCASSQAGGSANVLTFGAGSRLTVL.

This clone came up a few times. The V call is TRBV5-1, the J call TRBJ2-5, with 13 bases lining up with TRBD2. CDR1 is SGHRS and CDR2 is YFSETQ in the germline V gene. The V gene end was trimmed by 4 bases and the J gene end by 5 bases; junction bases not matched to a gene: 8. This CDR3 region has 16 residues. This CDR3 reads CASSLTSGGAAETQYF. The CDR3 nucleotides read TGCGCCAGCAGCCTTACTAGCGGGGGGGCAGCTGAGACCCAGTACTTC.

V and J are TRBV28 and TRBJ1-2, with D possibly matching TRBD1 (5 bases). V lost 6 bases and J lost 13, with 24 bases in between. This CDR3 has 14 residues. Germline V lookup: CDR1 MDHEN, CDR2 SYDVKM. In DNA form, the CDR3 reads TGTGCCAGCAGCTCCGCGGGGCTGAGATTTCTCCCCACCTTC. Encoded protein: CASSSAGLRFLPTF.

The chain combines TRBV9 with TRBJ1-2; D is undetermined. Trimming took 3 bases from V and 0 from J, leaving 6 bases between them. Germline V gene lookup returns CDR1 SGDLS and CDR2 YYNGEE. The CDR3 sequence is 13 residues long. This chain's CDR3 is CASSAGSNYGYTF. The DNA for the CDR3 is TGTGCCAGCAGCGCCGGTTCTAACTATGGCTACACCTTC.

The V and J genes are TRBV4-2 and TRBJ2-7, with 7 bases aligning to TRBD1. The CDR3 loop spans 15 amino acids. Trimming cost V 0 bases and J 4 bases; bases outside gene matches: 6. Per germline, CDR1 LGHNA and CDR2 YNFKEQ. CDR3 region: CASSQEGTAFYEQYF. The CDR3 region has the DNA TGTGCCAGCAGCCAAGAAGGGACAGCTTTTTACGAGCAGTACTTC.

The V and J genes are TRBV15 and TRBJ1-5; D is unclear. V lost 5 bases and J lost 2, with 13 bases in between. The CDR3 has 15 residues. CDR1 is LNHNV, CDR2 YYDKDF, per germline (reference sequence). The CDR3 nucleotides are TGTGCCACCAGCCAGCGGAGAGGTGGCAATCAGCCCCAGCATTTT. Translated: CATSQRRGGNQPQHF.

The genes are TRBV21-1 and TRBJ1-6. TRBV21-1 is a pseudogene. This CDR3 has 13 amino acids. The CDR3 loop reads CASSSRRYIPLHF. CDR3 DNA: TGTGCCAGCAGCTCAAGGCGGTACATACCCCTCCACTTT.

The rearrangement uses TRBV12-3 or TRBV12-4 and TRBJ1-2, with a weak D call TRBD1 (5 bases). The CDR3 totals 12 residues. Trimming took off 7 bases at V and 8 bases at J, with 14 bases between the two ends. CDR3 nucleotides: TGTGCCAGCACCGCCCCTCAGGGAGGCTACACCTTC. This encodes CASTAPQGGYTF.

This rearrangement joins TRBV19 to TRBJ1-5; 10 positions agree with TRBD1. V was pared by 10 bases and J by 7 bases, with 7 bases of the junction left unmatched. Germline V CDR1 and CDR2: LNHDA, SQIVND (reference sequence). The length of the CDR3 is 13 residues. CDR3 sequence: CATAGTGEQPQHF. As DNA, the CDR3 is TGTGCCACCGCCGGGACAGGGGAACAGCCCCAGCATTTT.

J is TRBJ1-3 and V is TRBV28; a weak D match, TRBD1 (6 bases). Germline V gene lookup returns CDR1 MDHEN and CDR2 SYDVKM. This CDR3 has 15 residues. V was cut by 1 base and J by 0 bases, with 7 bases left in between. In nucleotides, the CDR3 is TGTGCCAGCAGTTTATTGGGGGCCTCTGGAAACACCATATATTTT. This encodes CASSLLGASGNTIYF.

A single count supports this clone. This sequence joins TRBV4-3 and TRBJ2-3; a weak D match, TRBD2 (6 bases). V was cut by 0 bases and J by 4 bases, with 8 bases left in between. Germline V gene sequence: CDR1 LGHNA, CDR2 YSLEER. The CDR3 has 14 amino acids. The CDR3 spells CASSQDSGADTQYF. CDR3 DNA sequence: TGCGCCAGCAGCCAAGATTCGGGGGCAGATACGCAGTATTTT.

The chain is built from TRBV5-1 and TRBJ2-3, with 13 bases lining up with TRBD2. The CDR3 spans 16 residues. Germline V gene data show CDR1 as SGHRS and CDR2 as YFSETQ. The ends lost 4 bases at V and 7 bases at J; junction bases unmatched: 9. CDR3 protein: CASSRQLAGGPNTQYF. CDR3 nucleotides: TGCGCCAGCAGCAGACAACTAGCGGGGGGGCCCAATACGCAGTATTTT. The full variable domain, completed using reference TRBV5-1 and TRBJ2-3, is KAGVTQTPRYLIKTRGQQVTLSCSPISGHRSVSWYQQTPGQGLQFLFEYFSETQRNKGNFPGRFSGRQFSNSRSEMNVSTLELGDSALYLCASSRQLAGGPNTQYFGPGTRLTVL.

This clone was found once. The V gene is TRBV2, the J gene TRBJ2-3; the match to TRBD2 covers 11 bases. CDR1 and CDR2 (germline): SNHLY, FYNNEI. The CDR3 extends over 16 amino acids. V shed 2 bases and J 1 base; nucleotides not matched to a gene: 2. CDR3 region: CASSEKTSGGTDTQYF. The CDR3 coding sequence is TGTGCCAGCAGTGAAAAGACTAGCGGGGGCACAGATACGCAGTATTTT. The full variable domain, with the rest looked up from reference TRBV2 and TRBJ2-3, is EPEVTQTPSHQVTQMGQEVILRCVPISNHLYFYWYRQILGQKVEFLVSFYNNEISEKSEIFDDQFSVERPDGSNFTLKIRSTKLEDSAMYFCASSEKTSGGTDTQYFGPGTRLTVL.

V usage is TRBV7-2 and J usage is TRBJ2-3; 7 nucleotides agree with TRBD1. The ends lost 0 bases at V and 0 bases at J; junction bases unmatched: 6. This CDR3 contains 17 residues. Per germline, CDR1 SGHTA and CDR2 FQGNSA. Here the CDR3 DNA reads TGTGCCAGCAGCTTAGCCTTACAGGGGCAAAGCACAGATACGCAGTATTTT. Translating it yields CASSLALQGQSTDTQYF.

The rearrangement uses TRBV20-1 and TRBJ2-2, with TRBD2 as a possible D gene (5 bases). Trimming took 3 bases from V and 7 from J, leaving 6 bases between them. The CDR3 is 11 amino acids. The germline V gene encodes CDR1 DFQATT and CDR2 SNEGSKA (reference sequence). The CDR3 DNA reads TGCAGTGCTAGCGAGGGCGGGGAGCTGTTTTTT. Translation gives CSASEGGELFF.